This is a list of T cell receptor beta chains from one sample in a study of T cell responses to AZD1222 COVID-19 vaccine. Libraries were prepared by immunoSEQ multiplex PCR; TCRdb keeps only in-frame clonotypes and omits some of them. Among 130,000 to 150,000 clones listed, 85% to 90% were seen once. Sample: peripheral blood, taken 28 days after the second AZD1222 dose. The source is an adult who received the AZD1222 COVID-19 vaccine. Each CDR3 is given with its conserved first and last residue. Fields, in order: D gene, clone size, V gene, J gene, CDR3 DNA, CDR3 protein. D genes are given only for firm matches. Some rows mark clone size as missing; the rest say once, few, many or name a class of expanded clone.

D: NA
size: NA
V: TRBV7-9
J: TRBJ1-1
DNA: TGTGCCAGCAGCTTAGGGGTTTTCGCTACTGAAGCTTTCTTT
CDR3: CASSLGVFATEAFF

D: TRBD1
size: NA
V: TRBV10-1
J: TRBJ1-5
DNA: TGCGCCAGTACCCTTGGTTGGACAGGATTCAATCAGCCCCAGCATTTT
CDR3: CASTLGWTGFNQPQHF

D: NA
size: NA
V: TRBV4-1
J: TRBJ1-4
DNA: TGCGCCAGCAGCCAAGATGAACTGAGTGAAAAACTGTTTTTT
CDR3: CASSQDELSEKLFF

D: NA
size: NA
V: TRBV28
J: TRBJ1-2
DNA: TGTGCCAGCAGTCTCAGGGATGGCTACACCTTC
CDR3: CASSLRDGYTF

D: TRBD1
size: NA
V: TRBV2
J: TRBJ1-5
DNA: TGTGCCAGCAGTCTCTTGGACAGGGCAGGAAATCAGCCCCAGCATTTT
CDR3: CASSLLDRAGNQPQHF

D: NA
size: NA
V: TRBV14
J: TRBJ2-3
DNA: TGTGCCAGCAGCCTCGGGTCGCTGGTGGCAGATACGCAGTATTTT
CDR3: CASSLGSLVADTQYF

D: TRBD1
size: NA
V: TRBV5-1
J: TRBJ2-3
DNA: TGCGCCAGCAGCTTGGGGACAGGGATGGACACAGATACGCAGTATTTT
CDR3: CASSLGTGMDTDTQYF

D: NA
size: NA
V: TRBV9
J: TRBJ2-3
DNA: TGTGCCAGCAGCGTAGTTAGGGGTACGCAGTATTTT
CDR3: CASSVVRGTQYF

D: NA
size: few
V: TRBV5-1
J: TRBJ1-6
DNA: TGCGCCAGCAGCTTGGGACGGACAAGCTCCTATAATTCACCCCTCCACTTT
CDR3: CASSLGRTSSYNSPLHF

D: NA
size: NA
V: TRBV3-1/TRBV3-2
J: TRBJ1-2
DNA: TGTGCCAGCAGCCAAGTCACCGAAGCTCGCTATGGCTACACCTTC
CDR3: CASSQVTEARYGYTF

D: NA
size: NA
V: TRBV4-1
J: TRBJ1-4
DNA: TGCGCCAGCCGACACGAAAAACTGTTTTTT
CDR3: CASRHEKLFF

D: TRBD1
size: NA
V: TRBV23-1
J: TRBJ1-5
DNA: TGCGCCAGCAGTCAACCGGGACAGGGGACCAATCAGCCCCAGCATTTT
CDR3: CASSQPGQGTNQPQHF

D: NA
size: NA
V: TRBV6-1
J: TRBJ2-1
DNA: TGTGCCAGCAGTGAAGCGTGGGGGGTCAATGAGCAGTTCTTC
CDR3: CASSEAWGVNEQFF

D: TRBD1
size: NA
V: TRBV30
J: TRBJ1-1
DNA: TGTGCCTGGAGTCCGCGGACAGGCCAGGGGACTGAAGCTTTCTTT
CDR3: CAWSPRTGQGTEAFF

D: NA
size: once
V: TRBV5-1
J: TRBJ1-2
DNA: TGCGCCAGCAGCCCCACGGCGAACTATGGCTACACCTTC
CDR3: CASSPTANYGYTF

D: NA
size: NA
V: TRBV27
J: TRBJ1-1
DNA: TGTGCCAGCAGTTTATTTGTTGAGAACACTGAAGCTTTCTTT
CDR3: CASSLFVENTEAFF

D: NA
size: NA
V: TRBV6-1
J: TRBJ1-6
DNA: TGTGCCAGCAGTGAAACTCGAGGAGGGAGGGGCCGGCCGATTGCCCTCCACTTT
CDR3: CASSETRGGRGRPIALHF

D: NA
size: NA
V: TRBV27
J: TRBJ2-1
DNA: TGTGCCAGCAGTTTATTAGGTCCGCGGACCTACAATGAGCAGTTCTTC
CDR3: CASSLLGPRTYNEQFF

D: NA
size: NA
V: TRBV10-2
J: TRBJ2-1
DNA: TGCGCCAGCAGTGTGAATAGGGGGTACTACAATGAGCAGTTCTTC
CDR3: CASSVNRGYYNEQFF

D: TRBD1
size: NA
V: TRBV5-1
J: TRBJ1-2
DNA: TGCGCCAGCAGCTGGGACAGCGCTAACTATGGCTACACCTTC
CDR3: CASSWDSANYGYTF

D: NA
size: NA
V: TRBV4-1
J: TRBJ2-3
DNA: TGCGCCAGCAGCCGGAGAGACGGCACAGATACGCAGTATTTT
CDR3: CASSRRDGTDTQYF

D: NA
size: NA
V: TRBV7-9
J: TRBJ2-3
DNA: TGTGCCAGCAGCAATCTAGGTAGGGGTGTGGCAGATACGCAGTATTTT
CDR3: CASSNLGRGVADTQYF

D: TRBD1
size: NA
V: TRBV9
J: TRBJ2-1
DNA: TGTGCCAGCAGCGGATCGACAGGGGCCTCCTACAATGAGCAGTTCTTC
CDR3: CASSGSTGASYNEQFF

D: TRBD1
size: once
V: TRBV25-1
J: TRBJ1-5
DNA: TGTGCCAGCAGTGAGGGACAGGGTCATATCCTCAATCAGCCCCAGCATTTT
CDR3: CASSEGQGHILNQPQHF

D: NA
size: NA
V: TRBV2
J: TRBJ2-1
DNA: TGTGCCAGCATGGGGCGGTACAATGAGCAGTTCTTC
CDR3: CASMGRYNEQFF

D: TRBD2
size: NA
V: TRBV19
J: TRBJ2-1
DNA: TGTGCCAGTAGAGGTGGGAGGGCAGAGTTCTTC
CDR3: CASRGGRAEFF

D: NA
size: NA
V: TRBV18
J: TRBJ2-6
DNA: TGTGCCAGCTCTCCTTCGATTCCGAATGGGGCCAACGTCCTGACTTTC
CDR3: CASSPSIPNGANVLTF

D: TRBD2
size: NA
V: TRBV14
J: TRBJ2-7
DNA: TGTGCCAGCAGCCCTAGGCCGGGGGGGTCCGTCGAGCAGTACTTC
CDR3: CASSPRPGGSVEQYF

D: NA
size: few
V: TRBV4-1
J: TRBJ1-5
DNA: TGCGCCAGCAGCCCCGTGGGGGGCGGTCAGCCCCAGCATTTT
CDR3: CASSPVGGGQPQHF

D: NA
size: NA
V: TRBV23-1
J: TRBJ2-1
DNA: TGCGCCAGCAGTCAATCAGAGGCAACCCCATCGGGACTCAATTACAATGAGCAGTTCTTC
CDR3: CASSQSEATPSGLNYNEQFF

D: TRBD1
size: NA
V: TRBV4-1
J: TRBJ2-1
DNA: TGCGCCAGCAGCCCGAGGGTGACAGGGCGAGACAATGAGCAGTTCTTC
CDR3: CASSPRVTGRDNEQFF

D: TRBD1
size: NA
V: TRBV5-1
J: TRBJ2-4
DNA: TGCGCCAGCAGCCCGGGGACAGGAGCATGGGACATTCAGTACTTC
CDR3: CASSPGTGAWDIQYF

D: NA
size: NA
V: TRBV5-4
J: TRBJ2-2
DNA: TGTGCCAGCAGCTTGGACAGGGCGAACACCGGGGAGCTGTTTTTT
CDR3: CASSLDRANTGELFF

D: NA
size: NA
V: TRBV5-6
J: TRBJ2-1
DNA: TGTGCCAGCAGCTCGAGCTCCTACAATGAGCAGTTCTTC
CDR3: CASSSSSYNEQFF

D: TRBD1
size: NA
V: TRBV18
J: TRBJ1-4
DNA: TGTGCCAGCTCACCACAGGGGGCAGTTGAAAAACTGTTTTTT
CDR3: CASSPQGAVEKLFF

D: TRBD1
size: NA
V: TRBV5-4
J: TRBJ1-1
DNA: TGTGCCAGCAGCCGGACAGGGATGACTGAAGCTTTCTTT
CDR3: CASSRTGMTEAFF

D: TRBD1
size: NA
V: TRBV7-8
J: TRBJ2-1
DNA: TGTGCCAGCAGCCTCAGGACAGGGCCAACCGGAAATGAGCAGTTCTTC
CDR3: CASSLRTGPTGNEQFF

D: TRBD1
size: NA
V: TRBV7-9
J: TRBJ1-4
DNA: TGTGCCAGCAGCAGTAGGACAGGGGTCGCTAATGAAAAACTGTTTTTT
CDR3: CASSSRTGVANEKLFF

D: NA
size: once
V: TRBV27
J: TRBJ1-2
DNA: TGTGCCAGCAGTTTATCAAAAGGGGGGGCAAGTGGCTACACCTTC
CDR3: CASSLSKGGASGYTF

D: NA
size: NA
V: TRBV9
J: TRBJ2-3
DNA: TGTGCCAGCAGCGTAGTGGGGACCTACACAGATACGCAGTATTTT
CDR3: CASSVVGTYTDTQYF

D: NA
size: NA
V: TRBV27
J: TRBJ2-1
DNA: TGTGCCAGCAGCCGGACCCACTCCAATGAGCAGTTCTTC
CDR3: CASSRTHSNEQFF

D: NA
size: once
V: TRBV2
J: TRBJ1-1
DNA: TGTGCCAGCAGGTACGCTGAAGCTTTCTTT
CDR3: CASRYAEAFF

D: TRBD1
size: NA
V: TRBV3-1/TRBV3-2
J: TRBJ1-1
DNA: TGTGCCAGCAGCCAGGGGGACAGGGGAATCTTCACTGAAACTTTCTTT
CDR3: CASSQGDRGIFTETFF

D: NA
size: NA
V: TRBV11-3
J: TRBJ1-2
DNA: TGTGCCAGCAGCCCCCCAGAGGGGGGACGAGGCTACACCTTC
CDR3: CASSPPEGGRGYTF

D: NA
size: NA
V: TRBV5-5
J: TRBJ2-3
DNA: TGTGCCAGCAGCCCGTTAGGGGTAACAGGGAAGGGGACAGATACGCAGTATTTT
CDR3: CASSPLGVTGKGTDTQYF

D: TRBD1
size: once
V: TRBV12-3/TRBV12-4
J: TRBJ2-1
DNA: TGTGCCAGCAGTTTGACAGGGAATGAGCAGTTCTTC
CDR3: CASSLTGNEQFF

D: NA
size: NA
V: TRBV11-2
J: TRBJ1-2
DNA: TGTGCCAGTCTGGGGATGGCAGGGGATGGCTACACCTTC
CDR3: CASLGMAGDGYTF

D: NA
size: NA
V: TRBV29-1
J: TRBJ2-1
DNA: TGCAGCGGGGACTTCAATGAGCAGTTCTTC
CDR3: CSGDFNEQFF

D: NA
size: NA
V: TRBV5-1
J: TRBJ2-1
DNA: TGCGCCAGCAGCTTGGGGGGCAATGAGCAGTTCTTC
CDR3: CASSLGGNEQFF

D: NA
size: once
V: TRBV27
J: TRBJ2-7
DNA: TGTGCCAGCGGAGGTTACTACGAGCAGTACTTC
CDR3: CASGGYYEQYF

D: TRBD1
size: NA
V: TRBV28
J: TRBJ1-4
DNA: TGTGCCAGCAGTTTCGACAGGGGGACAACTAATGAAAAACTGTTTTTT
CDR3: CASSFDRGTTNEKLFF

D: NA
size: once
V: TRBV28
J: TRBJ1-2
DNA: TGTGCCAGCAGTAGAGGGGCAGCGGGCTACACCTTC
CDR3: CASSRGAAGYTF

D: TRBD2
size: NA
V: TRBV7-9
J: TRBJ2-7
DNA: TGTGCCAGCAGCCCCAGACTAGCGTACTCCTACGAGCAGTACTTC
CDR3: CASSPRLAYSYEQYF

D: TRBD1
size: NA
V: TRBV4-1
J: TRBJ1-1
DNA: TGCGCCAGCAGCCTTGACCGACAGGGGCTGAACACTGAAGCTTTCTTT
CDR3: CASSLDRQGLNTEAFF

D: NA
size: NA
V: TRBV12-3/TRBV12-4
J: TRBJ1-1
DNA: TGTGCCAGCAGTTTAGCGGGCCTGGGAGGAGCTTTCTTT
CDR3: CASSLAGLGGAFF